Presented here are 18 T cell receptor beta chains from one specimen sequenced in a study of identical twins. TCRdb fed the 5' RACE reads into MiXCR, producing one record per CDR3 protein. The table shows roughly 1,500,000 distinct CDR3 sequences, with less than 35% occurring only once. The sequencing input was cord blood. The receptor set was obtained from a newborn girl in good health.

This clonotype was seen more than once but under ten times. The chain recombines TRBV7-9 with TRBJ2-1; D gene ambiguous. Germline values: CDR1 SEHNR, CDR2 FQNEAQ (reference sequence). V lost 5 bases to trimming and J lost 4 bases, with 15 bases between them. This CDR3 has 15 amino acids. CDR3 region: CASSDPRAFYNEQFF. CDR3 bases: TGTGCCAGCAGCGACCCCAGAGCGTTTTACAATGAGCAGTTCTTC.

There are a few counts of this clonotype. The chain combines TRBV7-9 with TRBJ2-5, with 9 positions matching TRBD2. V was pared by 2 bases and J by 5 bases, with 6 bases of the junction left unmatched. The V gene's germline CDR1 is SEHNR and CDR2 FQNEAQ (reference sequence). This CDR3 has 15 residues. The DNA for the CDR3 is TGTGCCAGCAGCTTATACGCTAGCGGGGCGGAGACCCAGTACTTC. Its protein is CASSLYASGAETQYF.

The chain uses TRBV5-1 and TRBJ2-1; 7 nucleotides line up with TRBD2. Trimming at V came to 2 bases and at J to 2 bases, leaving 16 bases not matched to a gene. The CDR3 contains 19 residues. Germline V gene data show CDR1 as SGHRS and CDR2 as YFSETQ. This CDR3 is CASSFGVFSRERAYNEQFF. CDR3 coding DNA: TGCGCCAGCAGCTTTGGGGTTTTCTCGCGGGAGCGCGCCTACAATGAGCAGTTCTTC.

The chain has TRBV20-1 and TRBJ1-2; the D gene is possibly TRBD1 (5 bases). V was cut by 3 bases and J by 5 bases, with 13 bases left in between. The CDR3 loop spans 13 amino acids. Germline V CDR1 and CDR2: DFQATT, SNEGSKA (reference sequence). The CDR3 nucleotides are TGCAGTGCTAGTTGGGGGTCAGGGTATGGCTACACCTTC. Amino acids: CSASWGSGYGYTF.

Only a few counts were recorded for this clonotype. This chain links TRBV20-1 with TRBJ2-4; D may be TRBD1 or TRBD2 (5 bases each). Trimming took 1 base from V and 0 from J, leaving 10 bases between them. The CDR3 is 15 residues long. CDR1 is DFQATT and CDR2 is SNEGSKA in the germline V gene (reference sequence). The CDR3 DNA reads TGCAGTGCTAGAGTGATGGGGGTAGCCAAAAACATTCAGTACTTC. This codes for CSARVMGVAKNIQYF.

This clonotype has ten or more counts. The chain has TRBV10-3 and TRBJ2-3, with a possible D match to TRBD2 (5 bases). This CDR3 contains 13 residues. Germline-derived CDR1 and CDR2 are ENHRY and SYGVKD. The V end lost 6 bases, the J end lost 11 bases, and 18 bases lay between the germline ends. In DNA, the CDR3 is TGTGCCATCAGCAGAGGTGGGGAGTATAGGCAGTATTTT. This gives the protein CAISRGGEYRQYF.

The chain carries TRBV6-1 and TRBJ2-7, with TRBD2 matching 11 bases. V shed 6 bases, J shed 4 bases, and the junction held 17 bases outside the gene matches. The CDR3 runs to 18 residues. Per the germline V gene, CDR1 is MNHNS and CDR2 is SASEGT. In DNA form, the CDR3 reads TGTGCCAGCAGGAGCGGGCTAGCGGGGGGAAAAAAACCTTACGAGCAGTACTTC. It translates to CASRSGLAGGKKPYEQYF.

CDR3 bases: TGCAGTTTAGTGGGGAAGGGGAATGAAAAACTGTTTTTT. Its protein is CSLVGKGNEKLFF. J is TRBJ1-4 and V is TRBV20-1; perhaps TRBD1 as D (5 bases). From germline, CDR1 is DFQATT and CDR2 SNEGSKA (reference sequence). V was pared by 8 bases and J by 5 bases, with 15 bases between. This CDR3 is 13 amino acids long.

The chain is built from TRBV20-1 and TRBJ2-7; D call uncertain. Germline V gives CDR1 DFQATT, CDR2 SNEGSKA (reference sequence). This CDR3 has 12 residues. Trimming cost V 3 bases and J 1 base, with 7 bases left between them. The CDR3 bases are TGCAGTGCTAGTCCGCTGTCCTACGAGCAGTACTTC. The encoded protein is CSASPLSYEQYF.

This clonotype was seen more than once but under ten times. CDR3 nucleotides: TGCAGTGCTAGGACTCCAACCTACGAGCAGTACTTC. Translation: CSARTPTYEQYF. This rearrangement joins TRBV20-1 to TRBJ2-7; the D is unclear. The CDR3 runs 12 residues. Per germline, CDR1 DFQATT and CDR2 SNEGSKA (reference sequence). Between the trimmed V and J ends, which lost 3 bases and 2 bases, there was a span of 8 bases.

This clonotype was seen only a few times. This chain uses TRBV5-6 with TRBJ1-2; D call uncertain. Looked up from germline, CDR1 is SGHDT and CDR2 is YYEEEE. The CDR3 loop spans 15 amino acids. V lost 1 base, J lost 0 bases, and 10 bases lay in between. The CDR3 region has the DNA TGTGCCAGCAGCTTGAAGGCAATTTCTAACTATGGCTACACCTTC. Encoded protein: CASSLKAISNYGYTF.

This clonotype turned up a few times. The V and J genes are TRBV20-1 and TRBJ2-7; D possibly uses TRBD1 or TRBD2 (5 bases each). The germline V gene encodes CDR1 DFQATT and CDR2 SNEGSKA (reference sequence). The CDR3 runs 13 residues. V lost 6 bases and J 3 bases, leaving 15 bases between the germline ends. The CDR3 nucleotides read TGCAGTGCCAAAGGGACCTCTAACTACGAGCAGTACTTC. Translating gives CSAKGTSNYEQYF.

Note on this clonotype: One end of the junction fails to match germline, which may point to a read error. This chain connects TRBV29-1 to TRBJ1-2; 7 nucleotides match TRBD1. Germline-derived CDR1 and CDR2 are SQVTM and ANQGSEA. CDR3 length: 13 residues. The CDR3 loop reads CSAHRGVSYDYTF. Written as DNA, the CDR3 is TGCAGCGCGCACAGGGGAGTGAGCTATGACTACACCTTC.

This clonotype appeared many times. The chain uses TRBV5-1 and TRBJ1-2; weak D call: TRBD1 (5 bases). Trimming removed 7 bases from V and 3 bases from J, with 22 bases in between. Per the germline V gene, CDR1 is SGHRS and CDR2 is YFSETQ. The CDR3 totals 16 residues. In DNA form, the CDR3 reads TGCGCCAGCCGAGGCCAGGGAATCTTGGGGGACTATGGCTACACCTTC. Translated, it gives CASRGQGILGDYGYTF.

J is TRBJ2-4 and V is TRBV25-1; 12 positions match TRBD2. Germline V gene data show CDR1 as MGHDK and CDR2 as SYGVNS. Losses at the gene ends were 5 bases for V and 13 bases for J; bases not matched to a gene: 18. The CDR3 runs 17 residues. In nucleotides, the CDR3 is TGTGCCAGCAGTAAGACTAGCGGGGGCCCATTCTACAATGAGCAGTACTTC. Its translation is CASSKTSGGPFYNEQYF.

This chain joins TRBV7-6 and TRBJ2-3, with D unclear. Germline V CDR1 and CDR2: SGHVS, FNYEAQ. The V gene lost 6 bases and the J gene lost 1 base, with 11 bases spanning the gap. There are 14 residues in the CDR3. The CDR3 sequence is CASRPLMGTDTQYF. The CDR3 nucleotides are TGTGCCAGCAGACCCCTTATGGGCACAGATACGCAGTATTTT.

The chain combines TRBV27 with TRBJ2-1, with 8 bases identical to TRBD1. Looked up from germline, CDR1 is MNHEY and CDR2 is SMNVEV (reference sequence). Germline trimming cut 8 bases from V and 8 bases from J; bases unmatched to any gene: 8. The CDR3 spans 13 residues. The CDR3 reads CASLRGRAYEQFF. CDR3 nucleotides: TGTGCCAGCCTCAGGGGGCGCGCATATGAGCAGTTCTTC.

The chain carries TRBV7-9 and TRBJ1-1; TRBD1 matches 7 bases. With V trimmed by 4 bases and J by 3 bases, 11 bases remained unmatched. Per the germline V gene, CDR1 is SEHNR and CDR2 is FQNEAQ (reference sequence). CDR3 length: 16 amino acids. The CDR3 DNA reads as TGTGCCAGCAGCTCGACGCGAGGGGGCCGGGACACTGAAGCTTTCTTT. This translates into CASSSTRGGRDTEAFF.